This entry describes one T cell receptor (beta chain). The antigen is not known. The sample comes from a study of T-cell memory formation after mild COVID-19. Across the whole study: For the most part, TCR clusters were specific to one donor. The study's findings and limits: Researchers report contracting CD4+ clones mostly in CM and EM, with CD8+ clones in EMRA. Contracting clones, day 15 to 85, had balanced CD4/CD8, and later expanders favored CD4+.

5'RACE with constant-segment primers built TCRalpha and TCRbeta cDNA libraries with UMIs. TCRdb re-analysed the 5' RACE reads in MiXCR, keeping a single row per CDR3 protein. The sample holds 250,000 to 300,000 distinct CDR3 sequences; about 16% are singletons and the top ten take roughly a fifth. CDR1 is MGHRA, CDR2 YSYEKL, per germline. The junction had 9 bases not matched to a gene; V was cut back by 4 bases and J by 0 bases. The CDR3 runs 16 residues. This receptor was obtained from a young man who had mild COVID-19 (a few samples of this study predate the infection). Cell type and time point are not known. The specimen sequenced was PBMCs or a T cell subset sorted from them (not recorded which). The V and J genes are TRBV4-1 and TRBJ2-7; TRBD1 aligns across 7 bases. In DNA, the CDR3 is TGCGCCAGCAGCCGTACGTCGGGACAGAGCTCCTACGAGCAGTACTTC. It yields the protein CASSRTSGQSSYEQYF.